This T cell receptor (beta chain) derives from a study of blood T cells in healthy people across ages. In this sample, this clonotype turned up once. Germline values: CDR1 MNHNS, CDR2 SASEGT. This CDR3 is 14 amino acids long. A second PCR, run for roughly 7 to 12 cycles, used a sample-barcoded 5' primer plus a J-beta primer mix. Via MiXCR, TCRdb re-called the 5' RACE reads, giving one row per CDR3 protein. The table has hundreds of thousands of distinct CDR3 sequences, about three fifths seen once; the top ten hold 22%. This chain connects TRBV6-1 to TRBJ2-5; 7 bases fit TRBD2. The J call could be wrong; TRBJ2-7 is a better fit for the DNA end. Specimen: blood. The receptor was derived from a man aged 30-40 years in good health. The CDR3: CASHLGAGVHEQYF. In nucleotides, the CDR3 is TGTGCCAGCCACCTCGGCGCGGGAGTCCACGAGCAGTACTTC.